This entry lists 18 T cell receptor beta chains sequenced from one sample in a study of early T cells in non-severe SARS-CoV-2 infection. Via MiXCR, TCRdb re-called the 5' RACE reads, giving one row per CDR3 protein. The sample has some 39,000 distinct CDR3 sequences, about 7% seen once; the top ten hold just over 8%. The sample taken for sequencing was whole blood. The receptors were gathered from an adult who was a healthcare worker with PCR-confirmed SARS-CoV-2 infection or an uninfected control (not recorded which).

This rearrangement joins TRBV28 to TRBJ1-5; D uncertain. Trimming left V 6 bases short and J 4 bases short, with 16 bases between. Germline assignment: CDR1 MDHEN and CDR2 SYDVKM. This CDR3 has 15 residues. The CDR3 DNA is TGTGCCAGCAGCCCGGACGGAAGTTTTAATCAGCCCCAGCATTTT. This gives the protein CASSPDGSFNQPQHF.

This chain joins TRBV7-3 and TRBJ1-2; no reliable D call. This CDR3 region has 13 residues. Germline V gene lookup returns CDR1 SGHTA and CDR2 FQGTGA. The V end lost 5 bases, the J end lost 5 bases, and 12 bases lay between the germline ends. The CDR3 DNA reads as TGTGCCAGCAGCATGGACGGTACTTATGGCTACACCTTC. Encoded protein: CASSMDGTYGYTF.

V gene TRBV7-2 combines with J gene TRBJ2-5; D gene uncertain. This CDR3 region has 14 residues. V lost 4 bases, J lost 2 bases, and 11 bases lay in between. Germline V gives CDR1 SGHTA, CDR2 FQGNSA. The CDR3: CASSWSFDQETQYF. The CDR3 nucleotides are TGTGCCAGCAGCTGGTCATTCGATCAAGAGACCCAGTACTTC.

This clonotype was seen at least ten times. The genes are TRBV4-3 and TRBJ2-3; unclear D gene. The germline V gene encodes CDR1 LGHNA and CDR2 YSLEER. The CDR3 is 18 residues long. Trimming cost V 0 bases and J 0 bases, with 16 bases left between them. CDR3 region: CASSQDLPWASSTDTQYF. The CDR3 nucleotides read TGCGCCAGCAGCCAAGACCTCCCTTGGGCATCTAGCACAGATACGCAGTATTTT.

There are many counts of this clonotype. The J gene is TRBJ2-7, the V gene TRBV19; maybe TRBD2 (5 bases). Germline CDR1 is LNHDA and CDR2 is SQIVND (reference sequence). This CDR3 is built from 15 residues. Trimming removed 1 base at V and 0 bases at J, with 10 bases between. CDR3 loop: CASSIGRGTSYEQYF. The DNA for the CDR3 is TGTGCCAGTAGTATAGGCCGGGGAACCTCCTACGAGCAGTACTTC.

This clonotype occurred many times. The J gene is TRBJ2-1, the V gene TRBV10-3, with TRBD2 matching 7 bases. The CDR3 totals 15 residues. Germline V gene sequence: CDR1 ENHRY, CDR2 SYGVKD. The junction had 8 bases not matched to a gene; V was cut back by 7 bases and J by 2 bases. The CDR3: CAITSPGTTYNEQFF. CDR3 DNA sequence: TGTGCCATCACCTCCCCCGGGACTACCTACAATGAGCAGTTCTTC.

This clonotype was picked up many times. The rearrangement uses TRBV12-3 or TRBV12-4 and TRBJ2-3; TRBD2 might be the D (6 bases). This CDR3 region has 14 residues. V was pared by 3 bases and J by 4 bases, with 11 bases between. CDR3 protein: CASSLGGDADTQYF. The CDR3 DNA sequence: TGTGCCAGCAGTTTGGGCGGGGATGCAGATACGCAGTATTTT.

This clonotype has ten or more counts. The V gene is TRBV18, the J gene TRBJ1-1; D is ambiguous. V was clipped by 4 bases and J by 1 base, with 10 bases between them. The CDR3 totals 14 residues. Per germline, CDR1 KGHSH and CDR2 LQKENI. The CDR3 nucleotides read TGTGCCAGCTCACAGCAGGCTGCGAACACTGAAGCTTTCTTT. It specifies CASSQQAANTEAFF.

In this sample, this clonotype turned up a few times. The chain uses TRBV6-5 and TRBJ2-7, with 7 bases identical to TRBD1. V was pared by 6 bases and J by 2 bases, with 10 bases of the junction left unmatched. CDR1 and CDR2 from the germline V gene are MNHEY and SVGAGI. This CDR3 comprises 15 residues. The CDR3 bases are TGTGCCAGCAGACCCGTGAGGGGGCGAGCCTACGAGCAGTACTTC. It yields the protein CASRPVRGRAYEQYF.

In this sample, this clonotype turned up many times. The CDR3 DNA follows: TGTGCCAACCCGCCATCCAGCAATGAGCAGTTCTTC. This encodes CANPPSSNEQFF. V usage is TRBV3-1 and J usage is TRBJ2-1; no clear D. Trimming removed 10 bases from V and 6 bases from J, with 13 bases in between. The CDR3 spans 12 residues. Germline V CDR1 and CDR2: LGHDT, YNNKEL (reference sequence).

This clonotype was observed at least ten times. The V gene is TRBV9, the J gene TRBJ1-2, with D hard to call. The CDR3 is made up of 16 amino acids. Germline-derived CDR1 and CDR2 are SGDLS and YYNGEE. Trimming removed 4 bases at V and 3 bases at J, with 19 bases between. CDR3 protein: CASSHSTGRQDYGYTF. The DNA for the CDR3 is TGTGCCAGCAGCCATAGTACTGGGAGGCAGGACTATGGCTACACCTTC.

This clonotype was seen only a few times. This sequence joins TRBV5-4 and TRBJ2-3, with 16 bases aligning to TRBD2. Germline loops: CDR1 SGHNT, CDR2 YYREEE (reference sequence). V trimming: 4 bases; J trimming: 7 bases; junction bases outside the gene matches: 6. The CDR3 totals 16 residues. The CDR3 sequence is CASSPGTSGGAYTQYF. The CDR3 coding sequence is TGTGCCAGCAGCCCCGGGACTAGCGGGGGGGCGTATACGCAGTATTTT.

This clonotype was counted many times. This chain joins TRBV7-2 and TRBJ2-3; D might be TRBD2 (6 bases). Germline V CDR1 and CDR2: SGHTA, FQGNSA. The CDR3 runs 12 residues. Trimming took off 2 bases at V and 8 bases at J, with 8 bases between the two ends. CDR3 sequence (DNA): TGTGCCAGCAGCTTAACGGAGGGTACGCAGTATTTT. This codes for CASSLTEGTQYF.

The chain is built from TRBV5-6 and TRBJ1-1; weak D call: TRBD1 (6 bases). This CDR3 has 15 amino acids. Trimming took 0 bases from V and 3 from J, leaving 12 bases between them. The germline CDR1 and CDR2 sequences are SGHDT and YYEEEE. The CDR3 loop is CASSLGGGADTEAFF. The CDR3 coding sequence is TGTGCCAGCAGCTTGGGCGGGGGCGCAGACACTGAAGCTTTCTTT. The entire variable domain, with the rest obtained from reference TRBV5-6 and TRBJ1-1, is as follows: DAGVTQSPTHLIKTRGQQVTLRCSPKSGHDTVSWYQQALGQGPQFIFQYYEEEERQRGNFPDRFSGHQFPNYSSELNVNALLLGDSALYLCASSLGGGADTEAFFGQGTRLTVV.

In its sample, this clonotype was seen many times. The CDR3 region is CSVASSGGATDTQYF. The CDR3 coding sequence is TGCAGCGTTGCGTCGAGCGGGGGGGCGACAGATACGCAGTATTTT. This rearrangement joins TRBV29-1 to TRBJ2-3; TRBD2 matches at 10 bases. The CDR3 contains 15 residues. Germline-derived CDR1 and CDR2 are SQVTM and ANQGSEA. The J segment lost 3 bases and the V segment lost 4 bases, leaving 7 bases of the junction unmatched.

This clonotype was observed a handful of times. V usage is TRBV12-3 or TRBV12-4 and J usage is TRBJ2-7; D possibly uses TRBD1 or TRBD2 (5 bases each). The CDR3 has 14 residues. Trimming cost V 1 base and J 8 bases, with 15 bases left between them. DNA of the CDR3: TGTGCCAGCAGTTTAGAAGGGACCCCGCTCCAGCAGTACTTC. Its translation is CASSLEGTPLQQYF.

The J gene is TRBJ1-1, the V gene TRBV3-1, with D unresolved. This CDR3 contains 14 residues. The V end was cut by 1 base, the J end by 1 base, with 7 bases between. Looked up from germline, CDR1 is LGHDT and CDR2 is YNNKEL (reference sequence). The CDR3 spells CASSQGYGNTEAFF. For the CDR3, the DNA is TGTGCCAGCAGCCAAGGCTACGGGAACACTGAAGCTTTCTTT.

This clonotype appeared many times. The chain carries TRBV29-1 and TRBJ2-3; tentatively, D is TRBD2 (6 bases). Trimming removed 4 bases at V and 5 bases at J, with 16 bases between. This CDR3 is 14 amino acids long. Germline V gives CDR1 SQVTM, CDR2 ANQGSEA. CDR3 nucleotide sequence: TGCAGCGTTGCCCTGACAGCCGGGGGAGATACGCAGTATTTT. This codes for CSVALTAGGDTQYF.